This TCR beta chain was captured in a study of blood T cell repertoires in COVID-19. The wider study: Whether acute or convalescent, the COVID-19 samples came from the United States, Italy and Spain. T cells, B-cell-depleted T cells, or PBMCs supplied cDNA or gDNA.

The CDR3 covers 14 residues. With 1 base clipped from V and 5 bases from J, the junction kept 1 base outside the gene matches. Germline V lookup: CDR1 LNHNV, CDR2 YYDKDF (reference sequence). In the authors' workflow: From reference gene primer amplification, estimates of nucleated cell counts were derived. Only in-frame clones appear in the TCRdb table, and some are missing; sequencing was by immunoSEQ multiplex PCR. V and J calls and clone size are copied from that table; D and trimming were computed from the DNA. Here the sample spans 200,000 to 250,000 clones, approximately 83% being singletons. V gene TRBV15 combines with J gene TRBJ2-7; TRBD1 matches 11 bases. The source of this sequence is a woman aged 25-40 years who had recovered from COVID-19. Sequenced: peripheral blood. CDR3: CATSRGTGGNEQYF. DNA of the CDR3: TGTGCCACCAGCAGAGGGACAGGGGGCAACGAGCAGTACTTC.